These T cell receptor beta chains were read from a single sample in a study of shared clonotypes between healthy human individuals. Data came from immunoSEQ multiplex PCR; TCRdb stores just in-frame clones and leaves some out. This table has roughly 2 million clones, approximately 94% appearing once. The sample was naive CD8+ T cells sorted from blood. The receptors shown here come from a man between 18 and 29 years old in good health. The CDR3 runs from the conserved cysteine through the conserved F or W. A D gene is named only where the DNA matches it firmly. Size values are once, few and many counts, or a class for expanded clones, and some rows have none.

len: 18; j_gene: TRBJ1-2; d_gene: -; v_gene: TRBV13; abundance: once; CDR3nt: TGTGCCAGCAGCTTAGGGATTCCACACGGGCAGGGCAACTATGGCTACACCTTC; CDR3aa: CASSLGIPHGQGNYGYTF
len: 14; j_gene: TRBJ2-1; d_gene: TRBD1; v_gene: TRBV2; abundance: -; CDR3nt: TGTGCCAGCACCGGACAGGGGGCCTACAATGAGCAGTTCTTC; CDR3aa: CASTGQGAYNEQFF
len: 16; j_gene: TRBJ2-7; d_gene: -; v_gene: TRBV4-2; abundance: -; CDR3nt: TGTGCCAGCAGCCAAGAGGAGGATACGGTGGACTACGAGCAGTACTTC; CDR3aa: CASSQEEDTVDYEQYF
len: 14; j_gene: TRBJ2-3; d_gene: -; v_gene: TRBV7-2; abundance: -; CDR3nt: TGTGCCAGCAACTTAGGAGGGATCACAGATACGCAGTATTTT; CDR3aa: CASNLGGITDTQYF
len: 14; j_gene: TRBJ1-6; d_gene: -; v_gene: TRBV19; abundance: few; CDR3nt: TGTGCCAGTAGTATCGACTCCTATAATTCACCCCTCCACTTT; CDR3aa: CASSIDSYNSPLHF
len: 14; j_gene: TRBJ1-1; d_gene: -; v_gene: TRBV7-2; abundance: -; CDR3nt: TGTGCCAGCAGCTCCCGACTGGTCTACACTGAAGCTTTCTTT; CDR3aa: CASSSRLVYTEAFF
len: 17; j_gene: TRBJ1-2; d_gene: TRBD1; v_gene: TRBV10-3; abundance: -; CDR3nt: TGTGCCATCAGTGAGAATTGGGGGACAGGGGTTCGGGATGGCTACACCTTC; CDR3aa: CAISENWGTGVRDGYTF
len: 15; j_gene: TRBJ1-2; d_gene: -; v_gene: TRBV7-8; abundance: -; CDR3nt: TGTGCCAGCAGCTTACGGCAGGGGACTAACTATGGCTACACCTTC; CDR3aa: CASSLRQGTNYGYTF
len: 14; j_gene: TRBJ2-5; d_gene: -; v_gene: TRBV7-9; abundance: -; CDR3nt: TGTGCCAGCAGCCCCAGCTGGGGGCAGGAGACCCAGTACTTC; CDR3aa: CASSPSWGQETQYF
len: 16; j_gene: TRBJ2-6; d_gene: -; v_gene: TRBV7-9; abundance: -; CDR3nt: TGTGCCAGCAGCTTGGGTCCAGGGGCTGGGGCCAACGTCCTGACTTTC; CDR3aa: CASSLGPGAGANVLTF
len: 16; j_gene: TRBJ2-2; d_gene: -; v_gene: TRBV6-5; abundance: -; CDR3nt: TGTGCCAGCAGTTTATTAGCGGAGGGGGGCACCGGGGAGCTGTTTTTT; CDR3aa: CASSLLAEGGTGELFF
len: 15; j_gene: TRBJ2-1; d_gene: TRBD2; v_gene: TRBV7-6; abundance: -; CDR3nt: TGTGCCAGCAGCCCCCTAGGAGCGGGGGGCAATGAGCAGTTCTTC; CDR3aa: CASSPLGAGGNEQFF
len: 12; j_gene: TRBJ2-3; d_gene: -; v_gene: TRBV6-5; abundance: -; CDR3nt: TGTGCCAGCAGTTCCTGGGGAGATACGCAGTATTTT; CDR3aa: CASSSWGDTQYF
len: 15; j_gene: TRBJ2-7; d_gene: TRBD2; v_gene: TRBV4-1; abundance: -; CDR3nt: TGCGCCAGCAGCGATCCGGGACTAGCGGGCCTCGAGCAGTACTTC; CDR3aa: CASSDPGLAGLEQYF
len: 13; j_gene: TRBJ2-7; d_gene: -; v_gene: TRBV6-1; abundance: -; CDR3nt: TGTGCCAGTTCCCTCGATGATACCTACGAGCAGTACTTC; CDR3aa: CASSLDDTYEQYF